This TCR beta chain was found in a study of T cells in Graves' hyperthyroidism and ophthalmopathy. This clonotype was found many times. Its antigen remains unknown. General study points: Stable hyperthyroidism was told apart from ophthalmopathy by a model built on 13 V-J features. Ophthalmopathy, which appeared later, was predicted by the model a median approximately 6.7 months before onset.

V lost 3 bases and J lost 5; bases outside the gene matches: 9. Per germline, CDR1 LNHDA and CDR2 SQIVND (reference sequence). This CDR3 has 16 amino acids. Authors of the study amplified TCR beta CDR3 regions from RNA transcripts. Researchers ran a first-round RT-PCR on the TCR CDR3 using the HTBI primer set. TCRdb re-derived calls from the multiplex PCR reads in MiXCR, one entry per CDR3 protein. The sample contains under 350,000 distinct CDR3 sequences, roughly 13% of which appear only once. The study defined stable Graves' hyperthyroidism as no ophthalmopathy progression within 18 months. Those with hyperthyroidism were 18 to 65 years old, newly diagnosed, and ill for under 2 months.

Sequences were obtained from blood. This chain links TRBV19 with TRBJ2-1; 8 bases are a match to TRBD2. The receptor was isolated from a middle-aged woman with Graves' hyperthyroidism. CDR3 residues: CASSIRPSGPNNEQFF. DNA of the CDR3: TGTGCCAGTAGTATCCGCCCTAGCGGGCCCAACAATGAGCAGTTCTTC.